Each of the 26 T cell receptor beta chains below was sequenced from the same sample in a study of shared clonotypes between healthy human individuals. Assay used: immunoSEQ multiplex PCR; TCRdb lists only in-frame clones, some missing. Of around 95,000 clones detected, about half appear once; the ten largest clones hold about 16%. The sequenced material came from PBMCs. All receptors come from a woman aged 40 to 50 in good health. Some clones in this sample may be carry-over from other donors' samples.

The CDR3 reads CASSDRGGNQPQHF. The CDR3 DNA is TGTGCCAGCAGTGACAGGGGTGGCAATCAGCCCCAGCATTTT. V gene TRBV2 combines with J gene TRBJ1-5, with D perhaps matching TRBD1 (6 bases). The germline gives CDR1 SNHLY, CDR2 FYNNEI. The CDR3 has 14 amino acids. Trimming shortened V by 3 bases and J by 2 bases, and 8 bases separated the two germline ends.

This clone was detected only a few times. V gene TRBV6-6 combines with J gene TRBJ1-2; no firm D call. Germline CDR1 is MNHNY and CDR2 is SVGAGI (reference sequence). Trimming removed 5 bases at V and 1 base at J, with 5 bases between. The CDR3 is made up of 12 amino acids. CDR3 nucleotide sequence: TGTGCCAGCAGTGAGGGTAACTATGGCTACACCTTC. It yields the protein CASSEGNYGYTF.

In regard to this clone: A far larger clone is off by one base, so a read error is likely. The V gene is TRBV10-3, the J gene TRBJ2-7, with no clear D. The V and J ends lost 3 bases and 0 bases respectively, with 12 bases between them. The germline CDR1 and CDR2 sequences are ENHRY and SYGVKD. This CDR3 has 15 amino acids. This CDR3 reads CAISERATSSYEQYF. DNA for the CDR3: TGTGCCATCAGTGAAAGAGCGACAAGCTCCTACGAGCAGTACTTC.

Many counts were recorded for this clone. This rearrangement joins TRBV5-6 to TRBJ2-7; 9 nucleotides agree with TRBD2. The CDR3 is 16 amino acids. CDR1 and CDR2 (germline): SGHDT, YYEEEE. V lost 3 bases, J lost 6 bases, and 13 bases stayed unmatched. The CDR3 bases are TGTGCCAGCAGCTGGGGGACCGGGACTAGCTTTTCCGAGCAGTACTTC. Translation: CASSWGTGTSFSEQYF.

In this sample, this clone turned up a few times. The chain carries TRBV19 and TRBJ2-1, with 10 nucleotides matching TRBD2. Trimming took 3 bases from V and 6 from J; bases not matched to a gene: 20. The germline gives CDR1 LNHDA, CDR2 SQIVND (reference sequence). The CDR3 runs 20 residues. As DNA, the CDR3 is TGTGCCAGTAGTATGTGGGGGAGCCCTAGCGGGAGAACCCTGAGCAATGAGCAGTTCTTC. Encoded protein: CASSMWGSPSGRTLSNEQFF.

The rearrangement uses TRBV9 and TRBJ2-1, with D unclear. V lost 0 bases to trimming and J lost 8 bases, with 18 bases between them. The CDR3 covers 16 residues. CDR1 is SGDLS and CDR2 is YYNGEE in the germline V gene. The CDR3 is CASSVGTAVRIHEQFF. The CDR3 nucleotides read TGTGCCAGCAGCGTAGGCACAGCTGTCAGGATCCATGAGCAGTTCTTC.

The genes are TRBV7-9 and TRBJ2-1, with D possibly called TRBD1 or TRBD2 (5 bases each). Deletions cut 2 bases from V and 0 bases from J, with 8 bases between. Germline V gene data show CDR1 as SEHNR and CDR2 as FQNEAQ (reference sequence). CDR3 length: 15 residues. The CDR3 DNA reads as TGTGCCAGCAGCTTATGGGGGAACTCCTACAATGAGCAGTTCTTC. Encoded protein: CASSLWGNSYNEQFF.

The chain employs TRBV10-2 and TRBJ2-7; TRBD1 or TRBD2 may be the D gene (5 bases each). CDR1 is WSHSY, CDR2 SAAADI, per germline. The CDR3 sequence is 13 residues long. V was clipped by 6 bases and J by 5 bases, with 14 bases between them. Here the CDR3 DNA reads TGCGCCAGCAGCCTCGGGACGCCCGACGAGCAGTACTTC. Translated: CASSLGTPDEQYF.

The sample holds a few counts of this clone. The chain is built from TRBV5-1 and TRBJ1-1; the D is unclear. The CDR3 contains 13 residues. Germline CDR1 is SGHRS and CDR2 is YFSETQ. V was cut by 5 bases and J by 2 bases, with 10 bases left in between. The CDR3 protein is CASSYSTNTEAFF. The CDR3 region has the DNA TGCGCCAGCAGTTACTCGACTAACACTGAAGCTTTCTTT.

This clone was recorded a few times. The V call is TRBV9, the J call TRBJ1-3; weak D call: TRBD1 (6 bases). This CDR3 region has 14 residues. The germline gives CDR1 SGDLS, CDR2 YYNGEE. V dropped 3 bases and J dropped 4 bases, with 11 bases sitting between them. CDR3 loop: CASSAQGSGNTIYF. The CDR3 coding sequence is TGTGCCAGCAGCGCCCAGGGGTCCGGAAACACCATATATTTT.

The chain employs TRBV11-3 and TRBJ2-5; D is uncertain. Trimming shortened V by 5 bases and J by 3 bases, and 7 bases separated the two germline ends. This CDR3 is 12 amino acids long. Germline CDR1 and CDR2: SGHNT and YENEEA. The CDR3 reads CASSGLEETQYF. The CDR3 DNA reads as TGTGCCAGCAGCGGCCTTGAAGAGACCCAGTACTTC. The full variable domain, in which reference TRBV11-3 and TRBJ2-5 provide the parts outside the CDR3, is EAGVVQSPRYKIIEKKQPVAFWCNPISGHNTLYWYLQNLGQGPELLIRYENEEAVDDSQLPKDRFSAERLKGVDSTLKIQPAELGDSAVYLCASSGLEETQYFGPGTRLLVL.

This CDR3 is CASSWDRDNQPQHF. For the CDR3, the DNA is TGTGCCAGCAGTTGGGACAGGGACAATCAGCCCCAGCATTTT. The chain couples TRBV11-2 to TRBJ1-5; TRBD1 agrees at 9 bases. V trimming: 6 bases; J trimming: 3 bases; junction bases outside the gene matches: 3. The CDR3 contains 14 residues. The germline V gene encodes CDR1 SGHAT and CDR2 FQNNGV.

This chain joins TRBV29-1 and TRBJ2-6; D ambiguous. With 2 bases removed from V and 1 base from J, the gap between germline ends came to 3 bases. CDR3 length: 13 amino acids. Germline V gene lookup returns CDR1 SQVTM and CDR2 ANQGSEA. In nucleotides, the CDR3 is TGCAGCGTTGAACAGTCTGGGGCCAACGTCCTGACTTTC. This gives the protein CSVEQSGANVLTF.

The chain links TRBV11-3 to TRBJ2-1, with D hard to call. With 0 bases removed from V and 7 bases from J, the gap between germline ends came to 7 bases. CDR3 size: 13 residues. Germline V gene lookup returns CDR1 SGHNT and CDR2 YENEEA. Here the CDR3 DNA reads TGTGCCAGCAGCTTAGACGTCTGGAATGAGCAGTTCTTC. Its protein product is CASSLDVWNEQFF.

This clone was detected a few times. The chain joins TRBV6-5 to TRBJ1-4; TRBD1 matches at 9 bases. Germline CDR1 is MNHEY and CDR2 is SVGAGI. The CDR3 totals 14 residues. The V segment lost 6 bases and the J segment 8 bases; nucleotides outside the gene matches: 7. The CDR3 here is CASRKQGAVEKLFF. CDR3 coding DNA: TGTGCCAGCAGAAAACAGGGGGCTGTCGAAAAACTGTTTTTT.

This clone has a count of ten or more. The rearrangement uses TRBV30 and TRBJ2-1; D possibly corresponds to TRBD1 (6 bases). The CDR3 has 14 amino acids. The V end lost 2 bases, the J end lost 6 bases, and 14 bases lay between the germline ends. CDR1 is GTSNPN and CDR2 is SVGIG in the germline V gene (reference sequence). The CDR3 reads CAWSTPTGGNEQFF. CDR3 in DNA: TGTGCCTGGAGTACCCCGACAGGAGGCAATGAGCAGTTCTTC.

The genes are TRBV29-1 and TRBJ2-1, with a possible D match to TRBD1 (5 bases). CDR1 is SQVTM and CDR2 is ANQGSEA in the germline V gene. Trimming took off 5 bases at V and 5 bases at J, with 13 bases between the two ends. The CDR3 extends over 13 amino acids. The CDR3 coding sequence is TGCAGCGTTATGCAGGTGGGGCACAATGAGCAGTTCTTC. Translated: CSVMQVGHNEQFF.

This clone was detected a few times. This chain links TRBV10-3 with TRBJ2-1, with 9 bases matching TRBD2. Unmatched junction bases numbered 6, after V lost 4 bases and J lost 8 bases. This CDR3 is 14 amino acids long. Germline CDR1 is ENHRY and CDR2 is SYGVKD. The CDR3 nucleotides are TGTGCCATCAGTGCTCTAGCGGGATTAGATGAGCAGTTCTTC. Its protein product is CAISALAGLDEQFF.

The chain couples TRBV5-1 to TRBJ2-1, with TRBD1 matching over 8 bases. This CDR3 comprises 18 residues. Germline CDR1 SGHRS, CDR2 YFSETQ. The J segment lost 7 bases and the V segment lost 3 bases, leaving 18 bases of the junction unmatched. CDR3 sequence reads: CASSWTPGTGKHTNEQFF. CDR3 nucleotides: TGCGCCAGCAGCTGGACCCCCGGGACAGGCAAACACACAAATGAGCAGTTCTTC.

Concerning this clone: At one end the junction does not follow the germline gene, possibly because of a read error. The chain couples TRBV5-1 to TRBJ2-1, with 9 bases lining up with TRBD2. This CDR3 is built from 16 residues. Looked up from germline, CDR1 is SGHRS and CDR2 is YFSETQ. The CDR3 reads CASSWTSAGSYNEQFF. In nucleotides, the CDR3 is TGTGCCAGCAGCTGGACTAGCGCGGGTTCCTACAATGAGCAGTTCTTC.

V usage is TRBV28 and J usage is TRBJ1-6; a weak D match, TRBD1 (6 bases). V was shortened by 8 bases and J by 5 bases, with 7 bases between the two germline ends. There are 12 residues in the CDR3. The germline gives CDR1 MDHEN, CDR2 SYDVKM. The CDR3, as DNA: TGTGCCAGCGGACAGAATAATTCACCCCTCCACTTT. Its translation: CASGQNNSPLHF.

This clone was counted ten times or more. The chain employs TRBV4-2 and TRBJ1-5; D is unclear. Germline V lookup: CDR1 LGHNA, CDR2 YNFKEQ. The CDR3 has 17 amino acids. The V end lost 4 bases, the J end lost 2 bases, and 18 bases lay between the germline ends. CDR3 sequence: CASSPNFLIGGNQPQHF. In nucleotides, the CDR3 is TGTGCCAGCAGCCCCAACTTTCTTATTGGGGGCAATCAGCCCCAGCATTTT.

This clone was seen a few times. J is TRBJ2-7 and V is TRBV27; D perhaps matches TRBD1 (6 bases). This CDR3 has 13 amino acids. V dropped 4 bases and J dropped 3 bases, with 10 bases sitting between them. The germline CDR1 and CDR2 sequences are MNHEY and SMNVEV (reference sequence). The chain's CDR3 is CASSYRALYEQYF. CDR3 nucleotides: TGTGCCAGCAGTTACAGGGCCCTCTACGAGCAGTACTTC.

The chain couples TRBV6-4 to TRBJ2-1; 10 bases map to TRBD2. The CDR3 contains 16 residues. The V gene end was trimmed by 2 bases and the J gene end by 3 bases; junction bases not matched to a gene: 4. Germline loops: CDR1 MRHNA, CDR2 SNTAGT. CDR3 in amino acids: CASSDAGLADYNEQFF. The CDR3 DNA follows: TGTGCCAGCAGTGACGCTGGACTAGCGGACTACAATGAGCAGTTCTTC.

This clone was counted between two and nine times. The chain employs TRBV9 and TRBJ2-2; D is uncertain. The CDR3 runs to 12 residues. Germline lookup yields CDR1 SGDLS and CDR2 YYNGEE. The germline V and J ends were trimmed by 0 bases and 6 bases, with 3 bases remaining between them. The CDR3 region is CASSVEPGELFF. The DNA for the CDR3 is TGTGCCAGCAGCGTAGAACCCGGGGAGCTGTTTTTT.

About this clone: A much larger clone sits a single nucleotide away, making a read error possible. V gene TRBV28 combines with J gene TRBJ2-7; TRBD1 might be the D (5 bases). This CDR3 contains 15 residues. From germline, CDR1 is MDHEN and CDR2 SYDVKM. The V end lost 2 bases, the J end lost 3 bases, and 14 bases lay between the germline ends. CDR3 DNA sequence: TGTGCCAGCAGTTTAGGGTCGGGTACAGGCTACGAGCAGTACTTC. Protein sequence: CASSLGSGTGYEQYF.